This T cell receptor (beta chain) derives from a study of T cell responses to AZD1222 COVID-19 vaccine. The V gene lost 0 bases and the J gene lost 11 bases, with 14 bases spanning the gap. CDR3 size: 13 residues. Germline-derived CDR1 and CDR2 are SGDLS and YYNGEE. Produced via immunoSEQ multiplex PCR; TCRdb's table is partial and in-frame only. The sample carries some 120,000 clones, about 85% recorded once. This chain links TRBV9 with TRBJ1-1, with D perhaps TRBD1 (5 bases). The material was peripheral blood, obtained on day 0 of AZD1222 vaccination. The TCR comes from an adult in good health. The CDR3 sequence is CASSVAFSGQAFF. The CDR3 DNA sequence: TGTGCCAGCAGCGTAGCGTTTTCGGGGCAGGCTTTCTTT.